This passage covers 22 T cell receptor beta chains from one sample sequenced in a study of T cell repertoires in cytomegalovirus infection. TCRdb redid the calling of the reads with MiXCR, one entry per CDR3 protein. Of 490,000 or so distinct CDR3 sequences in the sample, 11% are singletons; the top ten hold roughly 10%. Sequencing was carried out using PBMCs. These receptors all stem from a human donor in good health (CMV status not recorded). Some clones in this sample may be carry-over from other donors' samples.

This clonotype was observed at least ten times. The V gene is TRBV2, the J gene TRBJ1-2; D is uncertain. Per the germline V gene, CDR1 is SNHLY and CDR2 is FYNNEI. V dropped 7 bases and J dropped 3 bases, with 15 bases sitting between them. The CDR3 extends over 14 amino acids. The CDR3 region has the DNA TGTGCCAGCATCCATATAAGAGGAGACTATGGCTACACCTTC. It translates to CASIHIRGDYGYTF.

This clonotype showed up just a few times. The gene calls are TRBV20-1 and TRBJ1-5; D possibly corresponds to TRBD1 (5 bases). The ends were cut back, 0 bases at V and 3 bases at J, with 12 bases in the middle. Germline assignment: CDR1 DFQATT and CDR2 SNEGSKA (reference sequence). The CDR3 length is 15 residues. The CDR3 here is CSARDWRGINQPQHF. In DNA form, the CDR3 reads TGCAGTGCTAGAGATTGGAGGGGAATCAATCAGCCCCAGCATTTT.

The CDR3 is CASGQGPYEQYF. DNA of the CDR3: TGTGCCAGCGGACAGGGCCCCTACGAGCAGTACTTC. J is TRBJ2-7 and V is TRBV27; 8 nucleotides align to TRBD1. Germline CDR1 and CDR2: MNHEY and SMNVEV (reference sequence). V shed 8 bases and J 2 bases; nucleotides not matched to a gene: 2. The CDR3 totals 12 residues.

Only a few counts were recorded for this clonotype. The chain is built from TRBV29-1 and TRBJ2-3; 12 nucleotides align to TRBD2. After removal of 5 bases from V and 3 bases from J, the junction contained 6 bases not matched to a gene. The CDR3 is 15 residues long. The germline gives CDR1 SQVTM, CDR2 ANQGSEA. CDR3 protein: CSVTTSGRGTDTQYF. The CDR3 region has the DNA TGCAGCGTTACGACTAGCGGGAGAGGAACAGATACGCAGTATTTT.

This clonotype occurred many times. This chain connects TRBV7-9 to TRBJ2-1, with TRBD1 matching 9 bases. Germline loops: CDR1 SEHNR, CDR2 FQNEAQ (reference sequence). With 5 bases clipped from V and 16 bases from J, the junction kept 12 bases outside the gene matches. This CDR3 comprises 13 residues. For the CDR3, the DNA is TGTGCCAGCAGCCCGGGACAGGGAGAGAAATCCTTCTTC. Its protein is CASSPGQGEKSFF.

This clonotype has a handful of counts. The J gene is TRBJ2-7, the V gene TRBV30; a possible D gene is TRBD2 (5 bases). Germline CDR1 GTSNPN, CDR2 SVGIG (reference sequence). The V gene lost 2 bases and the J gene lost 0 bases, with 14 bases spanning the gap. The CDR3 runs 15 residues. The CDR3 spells CAWSSDFRSSYEQYF. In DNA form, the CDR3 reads TGTGCCTGGAGTTCGGACTTCCGTAGCTCCTACGAGCAGTACTTC. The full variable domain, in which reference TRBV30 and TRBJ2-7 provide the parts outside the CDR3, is SQTIHQWPATLVQPVGSPLSLECTVEGTSNPNLYWYRQAAGRGLQLLFYSVGIGQISSEVPQNLSASRPQDRQFILSSKKLLLSDSGFYLCAWSSDFRSSYEQYFGPGTRLTVT.

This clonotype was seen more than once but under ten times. CDR3 sequence reads: CASISTRLSNEQFF. The CDR3 DNA is TGTGCCAGCATTTCGACTAGACTCTCCAATGAGCAGTTCTTC. The chain recombines TRBV2 with TRBJ2-1, with TRBD2 as a possible D gene (6 bases). Looked up from germline, CDR1 is SNHLY and CDR2 is FYNNEI. V lost 7 bases, J lost 6 bases, and 16 bases lay in between. There are 14 residues in the CDR3. Supplemented by reference TRBV2 and TRBJ2-1, the full variable domain reads EPEVTQTPSHQVTQMGQEVILRCVPISNHLYFYWYRQILGQKVEFLVSFYNNEISEKSEIFDDQFSVERPDGSNFTLKIRSTKLEDSAMYFCASISTRLSNEQFFGPGTRLTVL.

The CDR3 nucleotides read TGCAGTGCTACGACAGCGAACACTGAAGCTTTCTTT. It translates to CSATTANTEAFF. V is TRBV20-1 and J is TRBJ1-1; TRBD1 might be the D (5 bases). V was pared by 4 bases and J by 1 base, with 7 bases between. Germline lookup yields CDR1 DFQATT and CDR2 SNEGSKA (reference sequence). The CDR3 extends over 12 amino acids.

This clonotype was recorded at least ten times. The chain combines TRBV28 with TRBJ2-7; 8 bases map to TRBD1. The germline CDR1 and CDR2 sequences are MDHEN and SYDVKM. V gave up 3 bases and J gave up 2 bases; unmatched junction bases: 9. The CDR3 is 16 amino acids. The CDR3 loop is CASSFRTGSPPYEQYF. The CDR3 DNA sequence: TGTGCCAGCAGTTTTCGGACAGGGAGCCCCCCCTACGAGCAGTACTTC.

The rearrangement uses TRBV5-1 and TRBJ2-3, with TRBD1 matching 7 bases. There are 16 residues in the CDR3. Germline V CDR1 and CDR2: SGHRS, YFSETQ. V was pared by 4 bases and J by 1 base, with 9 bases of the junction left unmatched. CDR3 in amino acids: CASSEGTDIRTDTQYF. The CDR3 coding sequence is TGCGCCAGCAGCGAAGGGACAGATATTCGCACAGATACGCAGTATTTT.

The CDR3 is CASSPIAGKNTGELFF. In DNA, the CDR3 is TGTGCCAGCAGCCCCATAGCGGGGAAGAACACCGGGGAGCTGTTTTTT. J is TRBJ2-2 and V is TRBV9, with TRBD2 matching 8 bases. CDR1 is SGDLS, CDR2 YYNGEE, per germline. The CDR3 spans 16 residues. Trimming removed 4 bases from V and 1 base from J; junction bases left unmatched: 6.

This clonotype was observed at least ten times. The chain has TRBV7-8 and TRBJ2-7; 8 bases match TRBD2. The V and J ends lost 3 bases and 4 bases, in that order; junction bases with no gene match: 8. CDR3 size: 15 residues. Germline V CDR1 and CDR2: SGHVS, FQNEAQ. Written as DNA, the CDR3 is TGTGCCAGCAGCTTGGGTCCGGGGGGGAATTACGAGCAGTACTTC. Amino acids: CASSLGPGGNYEQYF.

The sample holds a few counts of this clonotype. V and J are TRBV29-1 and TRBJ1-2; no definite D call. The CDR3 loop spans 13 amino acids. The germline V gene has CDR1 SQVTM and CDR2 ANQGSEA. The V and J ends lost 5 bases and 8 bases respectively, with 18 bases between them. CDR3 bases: TGCAGCGTTATGTTGTCTGGCAGAGTCGGCTACACCTTC. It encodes CSVMLSGRVGYTF. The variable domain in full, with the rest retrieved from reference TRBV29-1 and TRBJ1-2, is SAVISQKPSRDICQRGTSLTIQCQVDSQVTMMFWYRQQPGQSLTLIATANQGSEATYESGFVIDKFPISRPNLTFSTLTVSNMSPEDSSIYLCSVMLSGRVGYTFGSGTRLTVV.

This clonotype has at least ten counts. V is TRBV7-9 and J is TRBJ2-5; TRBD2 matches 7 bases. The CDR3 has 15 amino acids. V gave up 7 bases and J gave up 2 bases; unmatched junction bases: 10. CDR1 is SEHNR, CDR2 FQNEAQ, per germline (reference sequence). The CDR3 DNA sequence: TGTGCCAGCAACCTCCGGGCTAGCGGACAAGAGACCCAGTACTTC. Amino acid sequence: CASNLRASGQETQYF.

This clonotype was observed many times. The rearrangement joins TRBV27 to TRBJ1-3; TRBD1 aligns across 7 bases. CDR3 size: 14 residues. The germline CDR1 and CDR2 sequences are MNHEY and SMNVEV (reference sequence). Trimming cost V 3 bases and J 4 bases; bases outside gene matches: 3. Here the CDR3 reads CASSLTGMGNTIYF. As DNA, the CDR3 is TGTGCCAGCAGTTTGACAGGGATGGGAAACACCATATATTTT.

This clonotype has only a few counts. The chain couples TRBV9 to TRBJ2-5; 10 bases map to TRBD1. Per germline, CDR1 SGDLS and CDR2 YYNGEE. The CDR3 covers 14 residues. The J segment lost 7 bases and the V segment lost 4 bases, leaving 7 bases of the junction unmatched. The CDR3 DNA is TGTGCCAGCAGCCCTCGGACAGGGGGAGGGACCCAGTACTTC. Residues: CASSPRTGGGTQYF. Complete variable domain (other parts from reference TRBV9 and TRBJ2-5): DSGVTQTPKHLITATGQRVTLRCSPRSGDLSVYWYQQSLDQGLQFLIQYYNGEERAKGNILERFSAQQFPDLHSELNLSSLELGDSALYFCASSPRTGGGTQYFGPGTRLLVL.

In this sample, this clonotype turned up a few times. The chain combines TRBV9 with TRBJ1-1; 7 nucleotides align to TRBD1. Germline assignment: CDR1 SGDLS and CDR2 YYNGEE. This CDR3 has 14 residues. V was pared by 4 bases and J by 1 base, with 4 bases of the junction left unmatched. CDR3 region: CASSPRQGNTEAFF. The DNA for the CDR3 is TGTGCCAGCAGCCCAAGACAGGGGAACACTGAAGCTTTCTTT.

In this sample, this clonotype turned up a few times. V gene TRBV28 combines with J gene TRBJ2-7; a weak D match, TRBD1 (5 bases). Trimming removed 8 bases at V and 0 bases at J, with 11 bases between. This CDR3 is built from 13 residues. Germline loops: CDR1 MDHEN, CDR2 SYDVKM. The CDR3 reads CASGSTVSYEQYF. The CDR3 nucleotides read TGTGCCAGCGGTTCGACAGTCTCCTACGAGCAGTACTTC.

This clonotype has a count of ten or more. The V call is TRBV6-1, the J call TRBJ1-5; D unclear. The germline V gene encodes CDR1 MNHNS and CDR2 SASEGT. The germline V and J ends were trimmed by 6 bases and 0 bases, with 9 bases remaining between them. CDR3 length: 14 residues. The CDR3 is CASRDQLSNQPQHF. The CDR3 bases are TGTGCCAGCAGGGACCAGCTTAGCAATCAGCCCCAGCATTTT.

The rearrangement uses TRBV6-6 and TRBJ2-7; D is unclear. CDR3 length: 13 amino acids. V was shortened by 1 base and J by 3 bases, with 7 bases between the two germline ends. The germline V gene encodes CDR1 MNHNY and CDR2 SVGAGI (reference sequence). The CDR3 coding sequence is TGTGCCAGCAGTTACTTTCCCAGCTACGAGCAGTACTTC. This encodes CASSYFPSYEQYF.

The CDR3 loop is CASSLGMANTEAFF. CDR3 nucleotide sequence: TGTGCCAGCAGCTTGGGGATGGCGAACACTGAAGCTTTCTTT. V is TRBV11-2 and J is TRBJ1-1; D is ambiguous. Trimming shortened V by 3 bases and J by 1 base, and 9 bases separated the two germline ends. In germline, CDR1 is SGHAT, CDR2 FQNNGV. The CDR3 consists of 14 residues.

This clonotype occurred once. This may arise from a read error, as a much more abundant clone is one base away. DNA of the CDR3: TGTGCCAGTAGTCCCTCACCGGTCAGGGGTAGTAACACTGAAGCTTTCTTT. This encodes CASSPSPVRGSNTEAFF. The J gene is TRBJ1-1, the V gene TRBV19; D might be TRBD1 (6 bases). Trimming took 5 bases from V and 2 from J, leaving 21 bases between them. The CDR3 loop spans 17 amino acids. Germline V gene sequence: CDR1 LNHDA, CDR2 SQIVND (reference sequence).